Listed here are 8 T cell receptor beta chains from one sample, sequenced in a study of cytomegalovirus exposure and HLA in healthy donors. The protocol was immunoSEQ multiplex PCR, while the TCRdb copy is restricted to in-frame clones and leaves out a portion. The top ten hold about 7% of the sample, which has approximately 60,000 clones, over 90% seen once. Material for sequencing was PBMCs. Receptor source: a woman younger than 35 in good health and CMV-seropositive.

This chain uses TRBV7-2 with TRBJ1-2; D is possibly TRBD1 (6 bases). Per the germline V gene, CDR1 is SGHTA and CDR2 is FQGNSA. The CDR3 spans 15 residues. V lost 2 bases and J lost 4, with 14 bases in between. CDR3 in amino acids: CASSLRTERLYGYTF. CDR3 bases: TGTGCCAGCAGCTTACGGACAGAACGACTCTATGGCTACACCTTC.

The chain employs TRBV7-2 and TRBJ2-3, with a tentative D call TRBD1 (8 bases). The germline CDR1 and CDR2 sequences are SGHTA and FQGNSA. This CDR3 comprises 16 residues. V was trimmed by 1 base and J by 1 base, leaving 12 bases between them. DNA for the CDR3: TGTGCCAGCAGCTTAGGCGGGGGACAGGGCACAGATACGCAGTATTTT. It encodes CASSLGGGQGTDTQYF.

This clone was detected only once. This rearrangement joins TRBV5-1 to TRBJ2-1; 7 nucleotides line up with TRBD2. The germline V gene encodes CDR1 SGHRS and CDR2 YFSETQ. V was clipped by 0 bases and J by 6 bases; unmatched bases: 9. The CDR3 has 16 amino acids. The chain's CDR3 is CASSLAGTTRLNEQFF. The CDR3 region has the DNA TGCGCCAGCAGCTTGGCGGGGACTACCCGTCTCAATGAGCAGTTCTTC.

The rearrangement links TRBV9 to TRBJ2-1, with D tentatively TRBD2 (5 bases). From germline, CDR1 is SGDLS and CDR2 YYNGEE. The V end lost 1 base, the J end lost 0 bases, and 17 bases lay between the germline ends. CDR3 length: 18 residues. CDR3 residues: CASSVLGVGSYSYNEQFF. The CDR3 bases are TGTGCCAGCAGCGTACTCGGGGTTGGGTCATACTCCTACAATGAGCAGTTCTTC.

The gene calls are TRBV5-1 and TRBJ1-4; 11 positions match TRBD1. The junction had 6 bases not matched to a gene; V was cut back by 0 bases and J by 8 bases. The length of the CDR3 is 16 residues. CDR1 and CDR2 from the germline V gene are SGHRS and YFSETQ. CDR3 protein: CASSLDPGQGGEKLFF. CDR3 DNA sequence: TGCGCCAGCAGCTTGGATCCGGGACAGGGGGGAGAAAAACTGTTTTTT.

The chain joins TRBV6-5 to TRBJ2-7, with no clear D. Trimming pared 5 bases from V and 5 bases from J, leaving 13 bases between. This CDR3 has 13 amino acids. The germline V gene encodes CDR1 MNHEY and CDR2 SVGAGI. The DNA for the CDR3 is TGTGCCAGCAGTCTATTCCAACGGGACGAGCAGTACTTC. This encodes CASSLFQRDEQYF.

The CDR3 spells CASSIGSGGPNEQFF. DNA for the CDR3: TGTGCCAGTAGTATCGGTAGCGGGGGACCTAATGAGCAGTTCTTC. This chain uses TRBV19 with TRBJ2-1; 9 nucleotides match TRBD2. This CDR3 contains 15 residues. V lost 3 bases, J lost 7 bases, and 7 bases stayed unmatched. Germline V gene lookup returns CDR1 LNHDA and CDR2 SQIVND (reference sequence).

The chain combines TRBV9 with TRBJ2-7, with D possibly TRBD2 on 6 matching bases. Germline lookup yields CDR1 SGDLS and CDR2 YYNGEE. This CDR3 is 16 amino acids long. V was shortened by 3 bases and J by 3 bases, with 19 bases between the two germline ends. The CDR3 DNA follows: TGTGCCAGCAGCGCACACCAAGCGGGCGGGTACTACGAGCAGTACTTC. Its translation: CASSAHQAGGYYEQYF.